These 9 T cell receptor beta chains originate from one sample sequenced in a study of CD8+ T cells in alopecia areata. CD4, CD8alpha, NKG2D, NKG2ACE and other markers were used to sort pooled cutaneous lymph node cells. Isolated RNA was reverse transcribed into cDNA used as the sequencing template. Generated by immunoSEQ multiplex PCR, the TCRdb table keeps only in-frame clones and is missing some. Observed in the sample are around 290,000 clones, none of them singletons. The sequencing input was CD4+ T cells sorted from a lymph node. The receptor set was obtained from a C3H/HeJ mouse with alopecia areata. For this mouse line, the MHC haplotype is H2-k.

This clone was counted a few times. Gene names refer to mouse genes. The read comes to an end 4 residues before the CDR3 does, leaving the germline J gene to fill in the end. Other DNA sequences in this specimen translate into the identical CDR3. The chain employs TRBV13-1 and TRBJ2-3, with 10 bases matching TRBD2. The germline gives CDR1 NSHNY, CDR2 SYGAGN. The CDR3 is made up of 16 amino acids. V shed 0 bases, J shed 1 base, and the junction held 2 bases outside the gene matches. Partial CDR3 DNA: TGTGCCAGCAGTGATGCTGGGGGGGCGGGTGCAGAA. Translation gives CASSDAGGAGAE. The full CDR3 protein reads CASSDAGGAGAETLYF.

This clone appeared a few times. The gene names here belong to mouse. The read terminates 4 residues before the CDR3 end, so the remaining end is supplied by the germline J gene. This chain joins TRBV13-2 and TRBJ2-3; 9 nucleotides line up with TRBD2. CDR1 is NNHNN and CDR2 is SYGAGS in the germline V gene (reference sequence). This CDR3 has 16 amino acids. With V trimmed by 0 bases and J by 2 bases, 4 bases remained unmatched. Partial CDR3 DNA: TGTGCCAGCGGTGATGCGGGACTGGGAGCTGCAGAA. It specifies CASGDAGLGAAE. The CDR3 in its entirety is CASGDAGLGAAETLYF.

This clone has just a few counts. The genes are named according to mouse. The sequenced fragment ends 4 residues before the CDR3 boundary, so the rest is inferred from the germline J gene. The chain uses TRBV29 and TRBJ2-1; 8 nucleotides agree with TRBD1. This CDR3 is 11 amino acids long. From germline, CDR1 is MSHET and CDR2 SYDVDS. CDR3 DNA (partial): TGTGCGCACAGGGGGGATGCT. Translating it yields CAHRGDA. The CDR3 as a whole reads CAHRGDAEQFF.

As concerns this clone: Genes and germline come from the mouse. The CDR3 here is CASRNWGGAEQFF. The sequenced CDR3 bases are TGTGCCAGCAGGAACTGGGGGGGTGCT. The chain uses TRBV19 and TRBJ2-1; 10 nucleotides line up with TRBD2. The missing CDR3 end, 4 residues past where the read stops, is filled in from the germline J gene. Trimming removed 5 bases from V and 6 bases from J; junction bases left unmatched: 2. Germline V gene sequence: CDR1 FNHDT, CDR2 SITEND (reference sequence). The CDR3 extends over 13 amino acids.

A note on this clone: All gene names here are mouse names. The CDR3 end is not reached by the read, which stops 4 residues before it; the germline J gene fills it in. V is TRBV13-2 and J is TRBJ2-2, with TRBD2 matching 9 bases. Germline V gene lookup returns CDR1 NNHNN and CDR2 SYGAGS (reference sequence). This CDR3 contains 16 residues. Trimming took 3 bases from V and 0 from J; bases not matched to a gene: 3. CDR3 DNA (partial): TGTGCCAGCGGTGGACTGGGGGCCGCAAACACCGGG. Translation: CASGGLGAANTG. The entire CDR3 protein is CASGGLGAANTGQLYF.

This clone was observed a few times. Just one base apart from a much larger clone, this may be a read error. The genes and germline here are from mouse. The sequence runs out 4 residues before the end of the CDR3; the remainder is reconstructed from the germline J gene. The chain recombines TRBV19 with TRBJ2-5; D possibly corresponds to TRBD1 (6 bases). Looked up from germline, CDR1 is FNHDT and CDR2 is SITEND (reference sequence). The CDR3 has 13 residues. Between the trimmed V and J ends, which lost 4 bases and 2 bases, there was a span of 8 bases. CDR3 region: CASSGTIQDTQYF. Incomplete CDR3 DNA: TGTGCCAGCAGTGGGACAATCCAAGAC.

Notes on this clone: Gene names follow the mouse nomenclature. The CDR3 region is CTCSAGGTGGARTSQNTLYF. The CDR3 DNA, read in part, is TGCACCTGCAGTGCGGGGGGGACTGGGGGGGCGAGGACTAGTCAAAAC. This chain connects TRBV1 to TRBJ2-4; TRBD2 matches 14 bases. The read gets to within 4 residues of the CDR3 end, and the germline J gene fills in the rest. The CDR3 is 20 residues long. CDR1 NSQYPW and CDR2 LRSPGD come from the germline V gene (reference sequence). V was clipped by 3 bases and J by 0 bases; unmatched bases: 11.

Comments on this clone: Gene names and germline match the mouse. The read is 4 residues too short to cover the CDR3 end, so that end is filled in from the germline J gene. The rearrangement links TRBV19 to TRBJ1-2; the D gene is possibly TRBD1 (5 bases). Trimming removed 5 bases from V and 0 bases from J, with 11 bases in between. The CDR3 sequence is 14 residues long. Germline V gene sequence: CDR1 FNHDT, CDR2 SITEND (reference sequence). This chain's CDR3 is CASRDKNANSDYTF. The DNA read from the CDR3 is TGTGCCAGCAGGGACAAAAATGCAAACTCC.

Notes on this clone: Gene names refer to mouse genes. The CDR3 extends 4 residues past the end of the read, so its final part is completed from the germline J gene. This sample includes further DNA sequences coding for the same CDR3. The gene calls are TRBV19 and TRBJ2-2; 7 nucleotides line up with TRBD2. The CDR3 totals 15 residues. The germline CDR1 and CDR2 sequences are FNHDT and SITEND (reference sequence). V lost 3 bases, J lost 0 bases, and 2 bases stayed unmatched. The CDR3 sequence: CASSKTGTNTGQLYF. CDR3 DNA (partial): TGTGCCAGCAGTAAGACTGGGACAAACACCGGG.